Below are 28 T cell receptor beta chains sequenced from a single sample in a study of blood T cell repertoires in COVID-19. Clones were read by immunoSEQ multiplex PCR, and TCRdb kept only the in-frame ones, dropping some. Altogether approximately 140,000 clones are present, 84% being singletons, with the ten largest covering roughly 3.9%. The sequencing input was PBMCs or T cells enriched from blood (not recorded which). Source of these receptors: a man aged 50 to 60 in a cohort exposed to, infected with or recovered from COVID-19 (not recorded which).

This rearrangement joins TRBV6-6 to TRBJ2-2; tentative D call: TRBD1 (6 bases). V dropped 5 bases and J dropped 2 bases, with 24 bases sitting between them. Germline CDR1 MNHNY, CDR2 SVGAGI (reference sequence). CDR3 length: 19 residues. The CDR3, as DNA: TGTGCCAGCAGTCTATCCTCTTTTATTAACAGGGCAAACACCGGGGAGCTGTTTTTT. Amino acids: CASSLSSFINRANTGELFF.

This clone was seen a single time. CDR3 loop: CASSLQVQRGETQYF. The CDR3 DNA reads as TGTGCCAGCAGCTTACAAGTCCAGAGAGGGGAGACCCAGTACTTC. The chain carries TRBV7-2 and TRBJ2-5, with a tentative D call TRBD2 (5 bases). V shed 2 bases and J shed 5 bases, with 15 bases lying between them. The V gene's germline CDR1 is SGHTA and CDR2 FQGNSA. The CDR3 sequence is 15 residues long. Complete variable domain (other parts from reference TRBV7-2 and TRBJ2-5): GAGVSQSPSNKVTEKGKDVELRCDPISGHTALYWYRQSLGQGLEFLIYFQGNSAPDKSGLPSDRFSAERTGGSVSTLTIQRTQQEDSAVYLCASSLQVQRGETQYFGPGTRLLVL.

This chain links TRBV5-1 with TRBJ2-5; D possibly corresponds to TRBD2 (6 bases). The CDR3 is 14 amino acids. CDR1 is SGHRS, CDR2 YFSETQ, per germline. V shed 2 bases and J shed 5 bases, with 13 bases lying between them. CDR3 residues: CASSFGTLGETQYF. CDR3 DNA sequence: TGCGCCAGCAGCTTCGGGACTCTCGGGGAGACCCAGTACTTC.

This chain connects TRBV4-1 to TRBJ2-2, with 7 bases that match TRBD1. Germline V gene data show CDR1 as MGHRA and CDR2 as YSYEKL. There are 14 residues in the CDR3. V lost 5 bases and J lost 6; bases outside the gene matches: 6. CDR3 bases: TGCGCCAGCAGCGAAACAGGGGTAGCCGGGGAGCTGTTTTTT. It encodes CASSETGVAGELFF.

A few counts support this clone. CDR3 DNA sequence: TGTGCCAGCAGCTTACGGACTAGCGGGAGCACAGATACGCAGTATTTT. Amino acids: CASSLRTSGSTDTQYF. This chain connects TRBV7-8 to TRBJ2-3, with 11 bases that match TRBD2. CDR3 length equals 16 residues. Germline V gives CDR1 SGHVS, CDR2 FQNEAQ. Trimming cost V 2 bases and J 0 bases; bases outside gene matches: 1.

This sequence joins TRBV3-1 (or the pseudogene TRBV3-2) and TRBJ1-6, with 7 bases that match TRBD1. The CDR3 is made up of 16 amino acids. CDR1 LGHDT and CDR2 YNNKEL come from the germline V gene (reference sequence). With 1 base clipped from V and 7 bases from J, the junction kept 7 bases outside the gene matches. The CDR3 loop reads CASSQARGTLNSPLHF. The CDR3 coding sequence is TGTGCCAGCAGCCAAGCCAGGGGGACTTTGAATTCACCCCTCCACTTT.

The chain recombines TRBV10-1 with TRBJ2-7, with 9 bases aligning to TRBD2. CDR1 is WNHNN and CDR2 is SYGVQD in the germline V gene (reference sequence). There are 14 residues in the CDR3. Trimming cost V 3 bases and J 5 bases; bases outside gene matches: 5. CDR3 in DNA: TGCGCCAGCAGTGAAGGACTAGCGATGGACGAGCAGTACTTC. Translation: CASSEGLAMDEQYF.

The chain is built from TRBV12-3 or TRBV12-4 and TRBJ2-1; a weak D match, TRBD2 (7 bases). Trimming took off 11 bases at V and 4 bases at J, with 12 bases between the two ends. The CDR3 totals 12 residues. Here the CDR3 reads CAGGAAYNEQFF. The CDR3 DNA reads TGTGCCGGGGGGGCGGCATACAATGAGCAGTTCTTC.

The genes are TRBV7-2 and TRBJ2-1; 13 bases line up with TRBD2. Germline CDR1 is SGHTA and CDR2 is FQGNSA. J gave up 7 bases and V 3 bases, and 3 bases lay outside the gene matches. The CDR3 sequence is 15 residues long. The CDR3 DNA follows: TGTGCCAGCAGCTTTCCGGGACTAGCGGGAAATGAGCAGTTCTTC. Translation gives CASSFPGLAGNEQFF.

The chain combines TRBV7-2 with TRBJ1-2, with 11 positions matching TRBD1. Losses at the gene ends were 5 bases for V and 6 bases for J; bases not matched to a gene: 8. CDR1 is SGHTA, CDR2 FQGNSA, per germline. CDR3 size: 15 residues. CDR3 amino acids: CASSPGQGAQHGYTF. The CDR3 coding sequence is TGTGCCAGCAGCCCAGGACAGGGGGCGCAGCATGGCTACACCTTC. Complete variable domain (other parts from reference TRBV7-2 and TRBJ1-2): GAGVSQSPSNKVTEKGKDVELRCDPISGHTALYWYRQSLGQGLEFLIYFQGNSAPDKSGLPSDRFSAERTGGSVSTLTIQRTQQEDSAVYLCASSPGQGAQHGYTFGSGTRLTVV.

This clone was seen only a few times. The chain combines TRBV28 with TRBJ2-1; 8 bases are a match to TRBD2. The germline gives CDR1 MDHEN, CDR2 SYDVKM. J was trimmed by 13 bases and V by 11 bases; bases with no gene match: 10. The CDR3 spans 11 residues. The CDR3 sequence is CAGGNSGNQFF. The CDR3 nucleotides are TGTGCCGGGGGAAATAGCGGGAACCAGTTCTTC. Full variable domain (rest looked up from reference TRBV28 and TRBJ2-1): DVKVTQSSRYLVKRTGEKVFLECVQDMDHENMFWYRQDPGLGLRLIYFSYDVKMKEKGDIPEGYSVSREKKERFSLILESASTNQTSMYLCAGGNSGNQFFGPGTRLTVL.

The genes are TRBV28 and TRBJ2-3; 14 nucleotides line up with TRBD2. The CDR3 extends over 16 amino acids. Losses at the gene ends were 2 bases for V and 7 bases for J; bases not matched to a gene: 5. In germline, CDR1 is MDHEN, CDR2 SYDVKM. CDR3 residues: CASSLQGLAGAYTQYF. In nucleotides, the CDR3 is TGTGCCAGCAGTTTACAGGGACTAGCGGGAGCCTATACGCAGTATTTT.

This chain connects TRBV28 to TRBJ1-1, with D hard to call. V lost 3 bases and J 7 bases, leaving 9 bases between the germline ends. Germline V CDR1 and CDR2: MDHEN, SYDVKM. The CDR3 has 12 amino acids. The CDR3 region has the DNA TGTGCCAGCAGTTTTCATCCCCATGAAGCTTTCTTT. Translation: CASSFHPHEAFF.

The rearrangement links TRBV7-8 to TRBJ2-3, with 10 bases fitting TRBD2. With 3 bases clipped from V and 4 bases from J, the junction kept 10 bases outside the gene matches. Germline CDR1 reads SGHVS; CDR2 reads FQNEAQ. The CDR3 is made up of 17 amino acids. Here the CDR3 reads CASSLTWASGSADTQYF. DNA for the CDR3: TGTGCCAGCAGCTTGACCTGGGCTAGCGGGAGCGCAGATACGCAGTATTTT.

The V call is TRBV10-2, the J call TRBJ2-1, with 9 bases fitting TRBD2. Germline V gene data show CDR1 as WSHSY and CDR2 as SAAADI. The CDR3 covers 15 residues. Trimming at V came to 6 bases and at J to 3 bases, leaving 6 bases not matched to a gene. This chain's CDR3 is CASRFSSGIYNEQFF. CDR3 nucleotides: TGCGCCAGCAGATTCTCTAGCGGGATCTACAATGAGCAGTTCTTC.

This clone was seen just once. This chain connects TRBV14 to TRBJ2-5, with 8 bases aligning to TRBD1. The germline V gene has CDR1 SGHDN and CDR2 FVKESK. The CDR3 length is 16 residues. With 2 bases clipped from V and 4 bases from J, the junction kept 9 bases outside the gene matches. The CDR3 nucleotides read TGTGCCAGCAGCCAATTCGGACAGGGATCGGTAGAGACCCAGTACTTC. Residues: CASSQFGQGSVETQYF.

This clone was picked up one time. This sequence joins TRBV7-2 and TRBJ1-4, with 11 bases matching TRBD1. CDR1 and CDR2 (germline): SGHTA, FQGNSA. With V trimmed by 3 bases and J by 7 bases, 10 bases remained unmatched. This CDR3 has 17 amino acids. CDR3 residues: CASSFRDRGRGIEKLFF. The DNA of the CDR3 is TGTGCCAGCAGCTTTAGGGACAGGGGGAGAGGGATTGAAAAACTGTTTTTT.

The chain employs TRBV9 and TRBJ2-2; D is perhaps TRBD2 (7 bases). With 3 bases removed from V and 3 bases from J, the gap between germline ends came to 15 bases. This CDR3 has 16 residues. Germline CDR1 reads SGDLS; CDR2 reads YYNGEE. The CDR3 reads CASSAPGRGDTGELFF. In DNA form, the CDR3 reads TGTGCCAGCAGCGCCCCGGGGAGGGGGGACACCGGGGAGCTGTTTTTT.

V is TRBV10-2 and J is TRBJ2-5; D gene uncertain. CDR1 and CDR2 from the germline V gene are WSHSY and SAAADI. There are 12 residues in the CDR3. The ends were cut back, 3 bases at V and 4 bases at J, with 6 bases in the middle. The CDR3 here is CASSEQTETQYF. The CDR3 nucleotides are TGCGCCAGCAGTGAACAGACAGAGACCCAGTACTTC.

CDR3: CATSREGGTTSYEQYF. In DNA form, the CDR3 reads TGTGCCACCAGCAGAGAAGGGGGGACTACCTCCTACGAGCAGTACTTC. The V call is TRBV15, the J call TRBJ2-7, with D tentatively TRBD2 (7 bases). The V gene's germline CDR1 is LNHNV and CDR2 YYDKDF (reference sequence). Trimming cost V 0 bases and J 0 bases, with 12 bases left between them. The CDR3 is made up of 16 amino acids.

The chain couples TRBV11-2 to TRBJ2-7, with TRBD1 matching 7 bases. Losses at the gene ends were 1 base for V and 1 base for J; bases not matched to a gene: 4. CDR1 and CDR2 from the germline V gene are SGHAT and FQNNGV. The CDR3 extends over 15 amino acids. The CDR3 sequence is CASSLGQGSSYEQYF. In nucleotides, the CDR3 is TGTGCCAGCAGCTTAGGACAGGGCTCGTCCTACGAGCAGTACTTC.

The V call is TRBV9, the J call TRBJ1-1; D possibly corresponds to TRBD1 (5 bases). V was shortened by 2 bases and J by 4 bases, with 12 bases between the two germline ends. From germline, CDR1 is SGDLS and CDR2 YYNGEE. The CDR3 runs to 14 residues. CDR3 in DNA: TGTGCCAGCAGCGTGGGGCTGGGCGGCACTGAAGCTTTCTTT. Its protein product is CASSVGLGGTEAFF.

This chain links TRBV2 with TRBJ1-1; D not resolved. V was cut by 10 bases and J by 1 base, with 16 bases left in between. Germline CDR1 is SNHLY and CDR2 is FYNNEI. This CDR3 has 14 residues. The CDR3 reads CATLFGIPNTEAFF. The CDR3 DNA sequence: TGTGCCACCTTATTCGGGATACCGAACACTGAAGCTTTCTTT.

This rearrangement joins TRBV11-1 to TRBJ2-7, with D possibly being TRBD2 (6 bases). This CDR3 has 14 residues. The germline CDR1 and CDR2 sequences are SGHAT and FQDESV (reference sequence). Trimming removed 5 bases at V and 0 bases at J, with 11 bases between. CDR3 loop: CASSKTGASYEQYF. The CDR3 DNA follows: TGTGCCAGCAGCAAGACGGGAGCCTCCTACGAGCAGTACTTC. The full variable domain, in which reference TRBV11-1 and TRBJ2-7 provide the parts outside the CDR3, is EAEVAQSPRYKITEKSQAVAFWCDPISGHATLYWYRQILGQGPELLVQFQDESVVDDSQLPKDRFSAERLKGVDSTLKIQPAELGDSAMYLCASSKTGASYEQYFGPGTRLTVT.

The chain links TRBV9 to TRBJ2-3, with 10 bases lining up with TRBD2. The CDR3 sequence is 17 residues long. Germline V gene sequence: CDR1 SGDLS, CDR2 YYNGEE. After removal of 0 bases from V and 2 bases from J, the junction contained 6 bases not matched to a gene. CDR3: CASSVVSGRGFTDTQYF. The CDR3 DNA is TGTGCCAGCAGCGTAGTGAGCGGGAGGGGATTCACAGATACGCAGTATTTT.

The rearrangement links TRBV19 to TRBJ1-5; 7 bases align to TRBD1. There are 16 residues in the CDR3. Germline V gene data show CDR1 as LNHDA and CDR2 as SQIVND (reference sequence). The junction had 8 bases not matched to a gene; V was cut back by 3 bases and J by 3 bases. CDR3 residues: CASSMTDRVLNQPQHF. DNA of the CDR3: TGTGCCAGTAGTATGACAGACAGGGTACTCAATCAGCCCCAGCATTTT.

V usage is TRBV20-1 and J usage is TRBJ1-2; unclear D gene. CDR1 and CDR2 (germline): DFQATT, SNEGSKA (reference sequence). The CDR3 extends over 9 amino acids. V lost 6 bases to trimming and J lost 8 bases, with 7 bases between them. For the CDR3, the DNA is TGCAGTGCAAATTCAGGCTACACCTTC. Translating it yields CSANSGYTF.

The chain carries TRBV5-1 and TRBJ2-5; 12 bases match TRBD2. The CDR3 has 18 residues. V was pared by 4 bases and J by 0 bases, with 10 bases of the junction left unmatched. Germline V gives CDR1 SGHRS, CDR2 YFSETQ. For the CDR3, the DNA is TGCGCCAGCAGCCCGCTAACTAGCGGGGGGTCGTACCAAGAGACCCAGTACTTC. Translated: CASSPLTSGGSYQETQYF.